This record looks at one T cell receptor (beta chain) sequence and its context. The data were taken from a study of blood T cell repertoires in COVID-19. This table comes from immunoSEQ multiplex PCR, and its TCRdb copy is limited to in-frame clones, with some not included. The data show some 270,000 clones, roughly 85% seen once. Trimming shortened V by 0 bases and J by 9 bases, and 9 bases separated the two germline ends. The CDR3 has 13 amino acids. CDR1 and CDR2 (germline): GTSNPN, SVGIG (reference sequence). V and J are TRBV30 and TRBJ1-6; no firm D call. Sequencing used PBMCs or T cells enriched from blood (not recorded which). The origin of this receptor is a woman between 45 and 60 years old with acute COVID-19. The CDR3: CAWSVRESSPLHF. CDR3 DNA sequence: TGTGCCTGGAGTGTACGGGAATCTTCACCCCTCCACTTT.